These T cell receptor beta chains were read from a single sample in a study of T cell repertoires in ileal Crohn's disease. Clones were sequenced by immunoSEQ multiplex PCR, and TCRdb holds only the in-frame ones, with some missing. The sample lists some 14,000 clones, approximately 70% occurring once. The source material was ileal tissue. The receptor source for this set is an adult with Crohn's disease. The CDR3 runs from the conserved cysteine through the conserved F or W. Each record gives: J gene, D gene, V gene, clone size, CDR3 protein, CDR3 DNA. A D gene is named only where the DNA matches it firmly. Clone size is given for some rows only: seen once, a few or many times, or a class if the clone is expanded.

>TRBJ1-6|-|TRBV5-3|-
CARSARRGHNSPLHF
TGTGCCAGAAGCGCCAGAAGGGGCCATAATTCACCCCTCCACTTT
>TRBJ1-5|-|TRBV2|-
CASSPWTGLGNQPQHF
TGTGCCAGCAGTCCTTGGACTGGGCTAGGCAATCAGCCCCAGCATTTT
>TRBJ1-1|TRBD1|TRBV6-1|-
CASREDRADTEAFF
TGTGCCAGCAGGGAGGACAGGGCGGACACTGAAGCTTTCTTT
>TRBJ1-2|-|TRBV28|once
CASRIQAYGYTF
TGTGCCAGCAGAATCCAAGCATACGGCTACACCTTC
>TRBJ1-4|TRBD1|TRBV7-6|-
CASSPRTGANEKLFF
TGTGCCAGCAGCCCGAGGACAGGGGCTAATGAAAAACTGTTTTTT
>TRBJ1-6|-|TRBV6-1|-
CASRAGTSQPSPLHF
TGTGCCAGCAGGGCAGGGACATCTCAACCCTCACCCCTCCACTTT
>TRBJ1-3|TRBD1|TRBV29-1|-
CSVQGEGGNTIYF
TGCAGCGTTCAGGGGGAAGGTGGAAACACCATATATTTT
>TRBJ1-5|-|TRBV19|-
CASSMGGGGGNQPQHF
TGTGCCAGTAGTATGGGGGGCGGTGGAGGCAATCAGCCCCAGCATTTT
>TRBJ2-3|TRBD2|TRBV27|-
CASSSLWTSGMTDTQYF
TGTGCCAGCAGTTCCCTATGGACTAGCGGGATGACAGATACGCAGTATTTT
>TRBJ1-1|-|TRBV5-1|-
CASSLKGLTGNTEAFF
TGCGCCAGCAGCTTAAAGGGCTTAACTGGGAACACTGAAGCTTTCTTT
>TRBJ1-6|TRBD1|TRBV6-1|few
CASQRTGSYNSPLHF
TGTGCCAGCCAGCGGACAGGGTCTTATAATTCACCCCTCCACTTT
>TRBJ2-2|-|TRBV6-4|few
CASSLTGGTGELFF
TGTGCCAGCAGCCTGACAGGAGGGACCGGGGAGCTGTTTTTT
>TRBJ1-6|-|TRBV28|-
CASKVADSSYNSPLHF
TGTGCCAGCAAGGTAGCAGATAGCTCCTATAATTCACCCCTCCACTTT
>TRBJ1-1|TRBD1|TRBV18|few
CASSEQGDSTEAFF
TGTGCCAGCTCCGAACAGGGGGATAGCACTGAAGCTTTCTTT
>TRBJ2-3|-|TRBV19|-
CASSQLPRVPTDTQYF
TGTGCCAGTAGCCAACTCCCTAGGGTACCCACAGATACGCAGTATTTT
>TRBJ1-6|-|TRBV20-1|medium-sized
CSARGDSPLHF
TGCAGTGCTAGAGGGGATTCACCCCTCCACTTT
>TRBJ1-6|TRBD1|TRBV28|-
CASSHPDRVLYNSPLHF
TGTGCCAGCAGCCACCCGGACAGGGTGCTTTATAATTCACCCCTCCACTTT
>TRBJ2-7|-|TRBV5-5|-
CASSPDPGSRGYEQYF
TGTGCCAGCAGCCCTGACCCGGGATCGAGGGGCTACGAGCAGTACTTC
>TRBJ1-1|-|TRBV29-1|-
CSVGRWDLPEAFF
TGCAGCGTGGGACGGTGGGACCTCCCTGAAGCTTTCTTT
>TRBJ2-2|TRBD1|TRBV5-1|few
CASSWSGQGNTGELFF
TGCGCCAGCAGCTGGTCAGGACAGGGAAACACCGGGGAGCTGTTTTTT
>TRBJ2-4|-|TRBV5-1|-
CASSLALDGAKNIQYF
TGCGCCAGCAGCTTGGCCTTGGACGGGGCCAAAAACATTCAGTACTTC
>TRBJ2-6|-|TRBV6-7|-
CASSTMVRRANVLTF
TGTGCCAGCAGTACGATGGTGCGTCGGGCCAACGTCCTGACTTTC
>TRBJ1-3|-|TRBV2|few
CASSRLSGNTIYF
TGTGCCAGCAGCAGACTCTCTGGAAACACCATATATTTT
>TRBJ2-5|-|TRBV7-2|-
CASSLGGRETQYF
TGTGCCAGCAGCTTAGGGGGTCGAGAGACCCAGTACTTC
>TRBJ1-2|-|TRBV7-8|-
CASSPDTRMTSGYTF
TGTGCCAGCAGCCCAGATACCAGGATGACGAGTGGCTACACCTTC
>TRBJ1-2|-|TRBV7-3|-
CASSLLGASGSRDYTF
TGTGCCAGCAGCCTCTTAGGGGCCTCCGGGTCCAGGGACTACACCTTC
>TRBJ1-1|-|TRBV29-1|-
CSAGWSIDTEAFF
TGCAGCGCTGGGTGGAGCATCGACACTGAAGCTTTCTTT
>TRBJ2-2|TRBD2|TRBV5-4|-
CASSSWTSGVGGELFF
TGTGCCAGCAGCTCTTGGACTAGCGGGGTAGGCGGGGAGCTGTTTTTT
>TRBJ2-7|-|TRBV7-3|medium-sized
CASSLGGQGSVGEQYF
TGTGCCAGCAGCTTAGGCGGACAAGGATCAGTAGGCGAGCAGTACTTC
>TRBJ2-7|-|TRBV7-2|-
CASSPGGYEQYF
TGTGCCAGCAGCCCAGGCGGGTACGAGCAGTACTTC
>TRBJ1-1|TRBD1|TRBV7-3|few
CASSPRGQGEAFF
TGTGCCAGCAGCCCCAGGGGACAGGGAGAAGCTTTCTTT
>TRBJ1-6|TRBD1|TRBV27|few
CASKRGQGFSPLHF
TGTGCCAGCAAGAGGGGACAGGGTTTTTCACCCCTCCACTTT
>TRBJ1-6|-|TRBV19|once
CASSSRSSYNSPLHF
TGTGCCAGTAGTAGCCGGAGCTCCTATAATTCACCCCTCCACTTT
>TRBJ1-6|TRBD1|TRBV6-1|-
CASSRDRESPLHF
TGTGCCAGCAGCCGGGACAGGGAATCACCCCTCCACTTT
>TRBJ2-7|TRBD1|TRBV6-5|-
CASSYRDSGAYEQYF
TGTGCCAGCAGTTACCGGGACAGTGGCGCCTACGAGCAGTACTTC
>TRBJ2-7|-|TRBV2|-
CASSPQGFSYEQYF
TGTGCCAGCAGTCCCCAAGGATTCTCCTACGAGCAGTACTTC
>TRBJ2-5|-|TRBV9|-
CASSVTGQETQYF
TGTGCCAGCAGCGTAACTGGCCAAGAGACCCAGTACTTC
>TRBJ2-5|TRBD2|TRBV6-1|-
CATTRGGQETQYF
TGTGCCACCACCCGGGGGGGACAAGAGACCCAGTACTTC
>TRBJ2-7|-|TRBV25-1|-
CATSRGQAYEQYF
TGTGCCACCTCAAGGGGACAAGCTTACGAGCAGTACTTC
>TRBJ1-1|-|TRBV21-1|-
CASSKARVCDTEAFF
TGTGCCAGCAGCAAAGCAAGGGTGTGTGACACTGAAGCTTTCTTT
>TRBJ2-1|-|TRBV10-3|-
CAISGQGGGYNEQFF
TGTGCCATCAGTGGACAGGGAGGAGGGTACAATGAGCAGTTCTTC